This entry is about one T cell receptor beta chain. Its antigen remains unidentified. Healthy individuals who donated bone marrow served as the donors. The record originates from a study of cytomegalovirus exposure and HLA in healthy donors. Study-wide results and limits: Reportedly, TCR beta sequences accurately predicted HLA-A and HLA-B alleles in most subjects. Association of a missense DCLRE1C variant with TCR beta V- and J-gene trimming was reported in a later analysis.

Germline lookup yields CDR1 GTSNPN and CDR2 SVGIG (reference sequence). This CDR3 spans 13 amino acids. The germline V and J ends were trimmed by 0 bases and 6 bases, with 9 bases remaining between them. Amplification used 60 Vbeta primers and 13 Jbeta primers. TCRdb keeps only in-frame clones here, not all; method: immunoSEQ multiplex PCR. This sample's table reports over 35,000 clones. The sequence derives from a woman under 40 in good health and CMV-seronegative. The chain joins TRBV30 to TRBJ1-5; tentative D call: TRBD1 (5 bases). Sequencing was carried out using PBMCs. CDR3 nucleotides: TGTGCCTGGAGTGTACGCGGGGGTCAGCCCCAGCATTTT. Protein product: CAWSVRGGQPQHF.